One and the same sample provided the 28 T cell receptor beta chains below, sequenced in a study of T cell responses to AZD1222 COVID-19 vaccine (dated by TCRdb to the early 2020s). Library preparation employed the immunoSEQ multiplex PCR assay. This is the immuneACCESS table as TCRdb keeps it, with only in-frame sequences that have V and J called. A part of the clones is gone; compared with another copy, unresolved V genes explain less than half, and the rest is unexplained. Here the sample has 90,000 or so clones; more than 70% occur a single time. 5.3% of the sample belongs to the ten largest clones. The time point label here, explained by the study, means: about 28 days (+/-7) after the second vaccine dose. The sequenced sample was peripheral blood, obtained 28 days after the second AZD1222 dose. The receptors shown here come from an adult who received the AZD1222 COVID-19 vaccine.

This sequence joins TRBV30 and TRBJ1-5; D is ambiguous. This CDR3 has 13 residues. V gave up 0 bases and J gave up 3 bases, with 6 bases separating them. Germline V gene lookup returns CDR1 GTSNPN and CDR2 SVGIG (reference sequence). The CDR3 spells CAWSVQNNQPQHF. CDR3 nucleotides: TGTGCCTGGAGTGTTCAGAACAATCAGCCCCAGCATTTT.

Concerning this clone: Other DNA sequences in the same sample also yield this CDR3. The J gene is TRBJ2-2, the V gene TRBV6-5, with D perhaps matching TRBD1 (5 bases). V was trimmed by 6 bases and J by 2 bases, leaving 10 bases between them. The CDR3 is made up of 14 amino acids. The germline V gene has CDR1 MNHEY and CDR2 SVGAGI. The CDR3 DNA sequence: TGTGCCAGCAGAGGGCAGGGAAACACCGGGGAGCTGTTTTTT. Translating gives CASRGQGNTGELFF.

Here the CDR3 reads CASSLARTGSSFF. The CDR3 nucleotides are TGTGCCAGCAGTTTAGCGCGGACAGGGTCGTCTTTCTTT. This sequence joins TRBV12-3 or TRBV12-4 and TRBJ1-1; 8 positions match TRBD1. CDR3 length equals 13 residues. Unmatched junction bases numbered 6, after V lost 0 bases and J lost 12 bases.

The V call is TRBV29-1, the J call TRBJ2-7, with 7 bases fitting TRBD1. The CDR3 is made up of 12 amino acids. Germline trimming cut 7 bases from V and 3 bases from J; bases unmatched to any gene: 6. Per germline, CDR1 SQVTM and CDR2 ANQGSEA. CDR3 sequence reads: CSAQGEGYEQYF. The CDR3 coding sequence is TGCAGCGCGCAGGGGGAAGGCTACGAGCAGTACTTC.

The CDR3 DNA reads TGTGCCAGCAGCTTAAACAGGGACGATGAGCAGTTCTTC. It yields the protein CASSLNRDDEQFF. V gene TRBV7-3 combines with J gene TRBJ2-1; TRBD1 might be the D (6 bases). Germline values: CDR1 SGHTA, CDR2 FQGTGA. This CDR3 region has 13 residues. V dropped 1 base and J dropped 8 bases, with 9 bases sitting between them.

V usage is TRBV15 and J usage is TRBJ2-3; 10 nucleotides match TRBD1. The CDR3 runs 16 residues. Germline V CDR1 and CDR2: LNHNV, YYDKDF (reference sequence). V trimming: 1 base; J trimming: 0 bases; junction bases outside the gene matches: 1. CDR3 DNA: TGTGCCACCAGCAGAGGGGACAGGGGCAGCACAGATACGCAGTATTTT. As protein: CATSRGDRGSTDTQYF.

The genes are TRBV11-2 and TRBJ2-1; D is ambiguous. Per germline, CDR1 SGHAT and CDR2 FQNNGV. The length of the CDR3 is 12 residues. The V gene lost 1 base and the J gene lost 4 bases, with 2 bases spanning the gap. DNA for the CDR3: TGTGCCAGCAGCTTAGGATACAATGAGCAGTTCTTC. Translation: CASSLGYNEQFF. The full variable domain, rest sourced from reference TRBV11-2 and TRBJ2-1, is EAGVAQSPRYKIIEKRQSVAFWCNPISGHATLYWYQQILGQGPKLLIQFQNNGVVDDSQLPKDRFSAERLKGVDSTLKIQPAKLEDSAVYLCASSLGYNEQFFGPGTRLTVL.

J is TRBJ2-5 and V is TRBV27; TRBD2 agrees at 9 bases. Germline CDR1 is MNHEY and CDR2 is SMNVEV (reference sequence). V shed 3 bases and J 3 bases; nucleotides not matched to a gene: 20. The CDR3 consists of 20 residues. DNA of the CDR3: TGTGCCAGCAGTTTTCGGACTAGCGCACGAAAAGGGCCAATCGAAGAGACCCAGTACTTC. Translating it yields CASSFRTSARKGPIEETQYF.

The V and J genes are TRBV27 and TRBJ1-5; TRBD1 matches at 11 bases. After removal of 6 bases from V and 0 bases from J, the junction contained 10 bases not matched to a gene. Germline V gene lookup returns CDR1 MNHEY and CDR2 SMNVEV (reference sequence). The CDR3 sequence is 18 residues long. CDR3 sequence: CASSSGTGGLYSNQPQHF. Written as DNA, the CDR3 is TGTGCCAGCAGCTCCGGGACAGGGGGACTATATAGCAATCAGCCCCAGCATTTT.

This chain uses TRBV20-1 with TRBJ2-1; TRBD1 is a possible D gene (6 bases). The V end lost 3 bases, the J end lost 0 bases, and 30 bases lay between the germline ends. The CDR3 totals 21 residues. Germline V gene data show CDR1 as DFQATT and CDR2 as SNEGSKA (reference sequence). This CDR3 reads CSASEGVRVSSRPSSYNEQFF. DNA for the CDR3: TGCAGTGCTAGTGAGGGGGTCAGAGTTAGTTCGCGCCCTAGCTCCTACAATGAGCAGTTCTTC.

The V call is TRBV20-1, the J call TRBJ1-5; D remains unclear. The length of the CDR3 is 13 residues. V was clipped by 3 bases and J by 4 bases, with 10 bases between them. Germline V CDR1 and CDR2: DFQATT, SNEGSKA (reference sequence). CDR3 nucleotides: TGCAGTGCTAGTGCGGGCTCAAATCAGCCCCAGCATTTT. It yields the protein CSASAGSNQPQHF.

The J gene is TRBJ2-3, the V gene TRBV5-5; D remains unclear. CDR3 length equals 14 residues. V was shortened by 4 bases and J by 6 bases, with 15 bases between the two germline ends. Germline CDR1 and CDR2: SGHKS and YYEKEE (reference sequence). The CDR3 protein is CASSLVPEGDTQYF. CDR3 sequence (DNA): TGTGCCAGCAGCCTGGTGCCTGAAGGGGATACGCAGTATTTT.

The chain uses TRBV6-5 and TRBJ1-1, with D possibly being TRBD1 (5 bases). The CDR3 extends over 14 amino acids. The V gene lost 7 bases and the J gene lost 3 bases, with 15 bases spanning the gap. The germline V gene encodes CDR1 MNHEY and CDR2 SVGAGI. The CDR3 here is CASNLGPGDTEAFF. The CDR3 DNA reads as TGTGCCAGCAATTTGGGGCCCGGGGACACTGAAGCTTTCTTT.

The chain couples TRBV13 to TRBJ2-5; 14 nucleotides match TRBD2. CDR3 length: 19 amino acids. Germline CDR1 PRHDT, CDR2 FYEKMQ (reference sequence). Trimming at V came to 0 bases and at J to 4 bases, leaving 10 bases not matched to a gene. The CDR3 loop reads CASSLGGTSGGAIRETQYF. The CDR3 DNA follows: TGTGCCAGCAGCTTAGGCGGGACTAGCGGGGGAGCGATCAGAGAGACCCAGTACTTC.

The CDR3 spells CASSVERAGNTIYF. CDR3 nucleotides: TGTGCCAGCAGCGTAGAAAGGGCCGGAAACACCATATATTTT. The chain employs TRBV9 and TRBJ1-3; D gene ambiguous. CDR1 is SGDLS, CDR2 YYNGEE, per germline. The germline V and J ends were trimmed by 0 bases and 4 bases, with 8 bases remaining between them. There are 14 residues in the CDR3.

V usage is TRBV27 and J usage is TRBJ1-2; 10 nucleotides agree with TRBD1. V dropped 0 bases and J dropped 8; count of bases not matched to a gene: 3. Germline assignment: CDR1 MNHEY and CDR2 SMNVEV (reference sequence). This CDR3 is 14 amino acids long. The CDR3 loop reads CASSLSGTGEGYTF. DNA for the CDR3: TGTGCCAGCAGTTTATCCGGGACAGGGGAAGGCTACACCTTC.

This chain links TRBV6-5 with TRBJ1-3; D is possibly TRBD1 (5 bases). V dropped 2 bases and J dropped 11 bases, with 10 bases sitting between them. This CDR3 comprises 12 residues. CDR1 MNHEY and CDR2 SVGAGI come from the germline V gene. Written as DNA, the CDR3 is TGTGCCAGCAGTTACAGGGGATCGGCCATATATTTT. It translates to CASSYRGSAIYF.

The chain is built from TRBV28 and TRBJ1-3, with D perhaps TRBD1 (5 bases). The germline gives CDR1 MDHEN, CDR2 SYDVKM. This CDR3 has 15 amino acids. Trimming left V 4 bases short and J 4 bases short, with 14 bases between. This CDR3 is CASSWGRVRGNTIYF. The CDR3, as DNA: TGTGCCAGCAGTTGGGGCCGGGTGCGAGGAAACACCATATATTTT.

This clone was observed a few times. J is TRBJ2-7 and V is TRBV7-2; 9 nucleotides align to TRBD1. Germline assignment: CDR1 SGHTA and CDR2 FQGNSA. V lost 5 bases to trimming and J lost 9 bases; unmatched junction nucleotides: 5. The length of the CDR3 is 12 residues. The chain's CDR3 is CASSPTGGGQYF. The CDR3 nucleotides read TGTGCCAGCAGCCCCACAGGGGGCGGGCAGTACTTC.

This chain joins TRBV11-2 and TRBJ2-7, with D perhaps assigned TRBD1 or TRBD2 (5 bases each). This CDR3 spans 16 amino acids. The germline gives CDR1 SGHAT, CDR2 FQNNGV. Trimming took off 0 bases at V and 1 base at J, with 13 bases between the two ends. This chain's CDR3 is CASSLEPGRGSYEQYF. The CDR3, as DNA: TGTGCCAGCAGCTTAGAGCCGGGACGGGGATCCTACGAGCAGTACTTC.

This CDR3 is CASSLEGRGGTEAFF. Written as DNA, the CDR3 is TGTGCCAGCAGCTTAGAGGGCAGGGGGGGCACTGAAGCTTTCTTT. V gene TRBV7-2 combines with J gene TRBJ1-1; 7 bases align to TRBD1. The trim removed 1 base at V and 4 bases at J, leaving 6 bases unmatched. The germline V gene encodes CDR1 SGHTA and CDR2 FQGNSA. The CDR3 is made up of 15 amino acids.

This sequence joins TRBV12-3 or TRBV12-4 and TRBJ1-1, with D unclear. Trimming shortened V by 7 bases and J by 0 bases, and 9 bases separated the two germline ends. This CDR3 region has 13 residues. CDR3 sequence (DNA): TGTGCCAGCACCCTGGGCATGAACACTGAAGCTTTCTTT. It encodes CASTLGMNTEAFF.

The table lists this clone with a few counts. The rearrangement links TRBV20-1 to TRBJ2-3; TRBD2 agrees at 8 bases. Germline CDR1 is DFQATT and CDR2 is SNEGSKA (reference sequence). The CDR3 is 16 residues long. V shed 3 bases and J 4 bases; nucleotides not matched to a gene: 12. The CDR3 coding sequence is TGCAGTGCTAGTGAACATCGGGGGGGCCCGTCAGATACGCAGTATTTT. This encodes CSASEHRGGPSDTQYF.

The V gene is TRBV6-5, the J gene TRBJ2-1; TRBD2 agrees at 12 bases. The CDR3 has 15 amino acids. Losses at the gene ends were 6 bases for V and 7 bases for J; bases not matched to a gene: 7. Looked up from germline, CDR1 is MNHEY and CDR2 is SVGAGI. CDR3 sequence reads: CASSRLAGGNNEQFF. CDR3 DNA sequence: TGTGCCAGCAGCCGCCTAGCGGGGGGGAATAATGAGCAGTTCTTC.

A single count supports this clone. The CDR3 coding sequence is TGTGCCAGCTCACCAGGGATTCAAACCGGGGACTACGAGCAGTACTTC. Translation gives CASSPGIQTGDYEQYF. The J gene is TRBJ2-7, the V gene TRBV18, with D perhaps TRBD2 (5 bases). This CDR3 has 16 amino acids. Germline assignment: CDR1 KGHSH and CDR2 LQKENI. V lost 2 bases and J lost 3, with 17 bases in between.

The chain links TRBV7-9 to TRBJ2-7; 8 bases are a match to TRBD1. The CDR3 is 16 amino acids. Looked up from germline, CDR1 is SEHNR and CDR2 is FQNEAQ (reference sequence). The trim removed 0 bases at V and 3 bases at J, leaving 7 bases unmatched. Written as DNA, the CDR3 is TGTGCCAGCAGCTTAGCAGGACAGGGCAAGTTCTACGAGCAGTACGTC. It specifies CASSLAGQGKFYEQYV.

This chain joins TRBV28 and TRBJ2-7; 11 bases align to TRBD1. Trimming removed 10 bases from V and 1 base from J; junction bases left unmatched: 3. CDR3 size: 13 residues. Germline-derived CDR1 and CDR2 are MDHEN and SYDVKM. The CDR3 nucleotides are TGTGCCACCCGGGACAGGGGGTCCTACGAGCAGTACTTC. Translating it yields CATRDRGSYEQYF.

The rearrangement links TRBV18 to TRBJ2-7, with 8 bases identical to TRBD1. The CDR3 runs to 13 residues. Germline loops: CDR1 KGHSH, CDR2 LQKENI. V shed 9 bases and J 0 bases; nucleotides not matched to a gene: 4. In nucleotides, the CDR3 is TGTGCCAGTAGGGGACAGGCCTCCTACGAGCAGTACTTC. This sequence encodes CASRGQASYEQYF. The variable domain in full, completed from reference TRBV18 and TRBJ2-7, reads NAGVMQNPRHLVRRRGQEARLRCSPMKGHSHVYWYRQLPEEGLKFMVYLQKENIIDESGMPKERFSAEFPKEGPSILRIQQVVRGDSAAYFCASRGQASYEQYFGPGTRLTVT.